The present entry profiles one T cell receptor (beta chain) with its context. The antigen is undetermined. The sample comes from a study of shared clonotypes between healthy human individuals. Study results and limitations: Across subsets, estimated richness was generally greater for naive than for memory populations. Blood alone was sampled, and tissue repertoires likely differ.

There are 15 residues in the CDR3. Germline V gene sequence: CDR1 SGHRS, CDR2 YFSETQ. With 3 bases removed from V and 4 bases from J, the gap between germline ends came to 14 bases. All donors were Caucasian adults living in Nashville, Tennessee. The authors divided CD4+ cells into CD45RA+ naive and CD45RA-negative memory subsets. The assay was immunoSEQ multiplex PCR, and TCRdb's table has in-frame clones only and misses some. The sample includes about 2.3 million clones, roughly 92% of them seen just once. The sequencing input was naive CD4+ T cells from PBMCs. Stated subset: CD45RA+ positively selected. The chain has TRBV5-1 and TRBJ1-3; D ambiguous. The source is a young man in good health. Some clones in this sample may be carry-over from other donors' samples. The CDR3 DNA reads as TGCGCCAGCAGCTCCGTGTCAAGTTCGGGAAACACCATATATTTT. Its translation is CASSSVSSSGNTIYF.